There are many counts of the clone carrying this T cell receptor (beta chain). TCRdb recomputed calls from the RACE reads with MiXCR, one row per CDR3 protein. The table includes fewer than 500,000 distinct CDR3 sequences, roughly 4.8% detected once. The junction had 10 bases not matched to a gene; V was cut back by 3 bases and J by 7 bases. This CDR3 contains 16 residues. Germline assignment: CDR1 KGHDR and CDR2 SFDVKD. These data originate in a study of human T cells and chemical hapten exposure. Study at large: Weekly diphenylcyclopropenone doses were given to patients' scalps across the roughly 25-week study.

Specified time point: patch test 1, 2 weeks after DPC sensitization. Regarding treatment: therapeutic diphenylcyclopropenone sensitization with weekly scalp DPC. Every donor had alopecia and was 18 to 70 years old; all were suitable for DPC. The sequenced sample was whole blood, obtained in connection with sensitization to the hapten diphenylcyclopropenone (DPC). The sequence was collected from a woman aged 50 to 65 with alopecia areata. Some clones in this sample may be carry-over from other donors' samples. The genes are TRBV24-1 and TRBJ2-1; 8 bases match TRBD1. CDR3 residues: CATSDGQGAGWNEQFF. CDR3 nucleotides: TGTGCCACCAGTGATGGCCAGGGGGCCGGCTGGAATGAGCAGTTCTTC.